This entry features one T cell receptor beta chain sequence. This sample is drawn from a study of blood T cell repertoires in COVID-19. In the original workflow: Scientists estimated how many nucleated cells there were by amplifying reference gene primers. The table came from immunoSEQ multiplex PCR; TCRdb's copy has only in-frame clones and leaves some out. The DNA was the basis for D and trimming; V, J and clone size are from that table. The sample has approximately 140,000 clones; 80% to 90% are singletons. This CDR3 has 13 amino acids. V lost 0 bases and J lost 9, with 10 bases in between. Germline V gene sequence: CDR1 SGDLS, CDR2 YYNGEE.

Sequencing used peripheral blood. This TCR was sampled from a woman between 35 and 50 years old with acute or convalescent COVID-19. The genes are TRBV9 and TRBJ1-3; unclear D gene. In nucleotides, the CDR3 is TGTGCCAGCAGCGTAGATGAGGGAGGCACCATATATTTT. Residues: CASSVDEGGTIYF.